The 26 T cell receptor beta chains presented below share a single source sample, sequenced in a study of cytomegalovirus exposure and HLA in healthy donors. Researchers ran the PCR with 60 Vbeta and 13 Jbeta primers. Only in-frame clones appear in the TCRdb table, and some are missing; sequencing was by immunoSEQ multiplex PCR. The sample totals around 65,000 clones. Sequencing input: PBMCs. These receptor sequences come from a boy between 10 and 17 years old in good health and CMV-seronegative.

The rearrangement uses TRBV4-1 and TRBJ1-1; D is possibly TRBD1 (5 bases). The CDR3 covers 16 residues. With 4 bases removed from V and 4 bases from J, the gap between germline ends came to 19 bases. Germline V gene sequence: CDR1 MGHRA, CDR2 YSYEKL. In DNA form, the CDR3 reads TGCGCCAGCAGCCTAAGTCATGGCCAGGGCGGCACTGAAGCTTTCTTT. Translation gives CASSLSHGQGGTEAFF.

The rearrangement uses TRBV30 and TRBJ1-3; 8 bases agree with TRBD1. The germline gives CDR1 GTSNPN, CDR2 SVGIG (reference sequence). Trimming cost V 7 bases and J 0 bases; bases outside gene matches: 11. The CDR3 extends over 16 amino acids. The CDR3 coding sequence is TGTGCCTCGCGAACGACAGGGGCTCACTCTGGAAACACCATATATTTT. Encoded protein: CASRTTGAHSGNTIYF. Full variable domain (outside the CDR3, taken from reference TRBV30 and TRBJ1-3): SQTIHQWPATLVQPVGSPLSLECTVEGTSNPNLYWYRQAAGRGLQLLFYSVGIGQISSEVPQNLSASRPQDRQFILSSKKLLLSDSGFYLCASRTTGAHSGNTIYFGEGSWLTVV.

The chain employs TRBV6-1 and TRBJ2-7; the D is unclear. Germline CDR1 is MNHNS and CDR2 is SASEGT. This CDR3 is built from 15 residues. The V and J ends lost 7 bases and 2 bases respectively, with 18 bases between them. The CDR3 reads CASTGRSGPAYEQYF. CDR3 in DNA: TGTGCCAGCACCGGCAGGTCAGGTCCTGCCTACGAGCAGTACTTC.

The CDR3 region has the DNA TGTGCCAGCAGTGAACGGACACTCAGTCGTGATGGCTACACCTTC. This translates into CASSERTLSRDGYTF. The chain joins TRBV2 to TRBJ1-2, with D tentatively TRBD1 (5 bases). Germline V lookup: CDR1 SNHLY, CDR2 FYNNEI. V was trimmed by 2 bases and J by 6 bases, leaving 16 bases between them. This CDR3 spans 15 amino acids.

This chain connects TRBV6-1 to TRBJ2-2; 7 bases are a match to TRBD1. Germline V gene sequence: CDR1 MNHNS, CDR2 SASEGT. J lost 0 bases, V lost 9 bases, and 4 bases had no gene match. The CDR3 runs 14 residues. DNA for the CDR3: TGTGCCAGTCCCGGGACAGCGAACACCGGGGAGCTGTTTTTT. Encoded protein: CASPGTANTGELFF.

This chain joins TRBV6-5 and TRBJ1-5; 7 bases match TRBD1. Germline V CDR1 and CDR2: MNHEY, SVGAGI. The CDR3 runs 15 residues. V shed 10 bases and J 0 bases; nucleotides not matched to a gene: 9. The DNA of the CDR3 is TGTGCCAAGCCTGGGACAGCTTATAGCAATCAGCCCCAGCATTTT. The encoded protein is CAKPGTAYSNQPQHF.

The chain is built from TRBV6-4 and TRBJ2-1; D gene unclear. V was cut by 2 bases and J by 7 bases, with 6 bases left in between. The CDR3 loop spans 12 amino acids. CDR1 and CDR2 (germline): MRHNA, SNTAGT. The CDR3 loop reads CASSDPENEQFF. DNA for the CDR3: TGTGCCAGCAGTGACCCCGAGAATGAGCAGTTCTTC.

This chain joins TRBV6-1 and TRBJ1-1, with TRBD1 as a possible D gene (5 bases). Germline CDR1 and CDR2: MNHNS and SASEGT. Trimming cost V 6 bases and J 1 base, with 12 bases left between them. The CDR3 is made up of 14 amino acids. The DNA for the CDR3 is TGTGCCAGCAGGCTGCAGGGAAGGAACACTGAAGCTTTCTTT. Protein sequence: CASRLQGRNTEAFF.

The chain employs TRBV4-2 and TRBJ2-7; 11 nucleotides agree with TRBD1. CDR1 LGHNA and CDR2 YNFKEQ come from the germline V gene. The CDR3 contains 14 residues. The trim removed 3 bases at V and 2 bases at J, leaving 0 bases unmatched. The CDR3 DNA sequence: TGTGCCAGCAGCCAGGGACAGGGGGCCTACGAGCAGTACTTC. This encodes CASSQGQGAYEQYF.

The CDR3 spells CATLKTGYNEQFF. CDR3 nucleotides: TGTGCCACCTTAAAGACGGGGTACAATGAGCAGTTCTTC. This chain links TRBV25-1 with TRBJ2-1, with D possibly matching TRBD2 (5 bases). CDR3 length equals 13 residues. Trimming left V 10 bases short and J 4 bases short, with 14 bases between. Germline assignment: CDR1 MGHDK and CDR2 SYGVNS.

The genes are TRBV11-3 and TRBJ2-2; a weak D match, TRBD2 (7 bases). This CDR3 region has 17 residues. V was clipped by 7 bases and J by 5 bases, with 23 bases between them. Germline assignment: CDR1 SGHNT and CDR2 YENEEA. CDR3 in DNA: TGTGCCAGCATCAAAAAGGGGGGGAGGGCCCGAACCGGGGAGCTGTTTTTT. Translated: CASIKKGGRARTGELFF. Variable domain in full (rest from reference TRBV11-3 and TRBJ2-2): EAGVVQSPRYKIIEKKQPVAFWCNPISGHNTLYWYLQNLGQGPELLIRYENEEAVDDSQLPKDRFSAERLKGVDSTLKIQPAELGDSAVYLCASIKKGGRARTGELFFGEGSRLTVL.

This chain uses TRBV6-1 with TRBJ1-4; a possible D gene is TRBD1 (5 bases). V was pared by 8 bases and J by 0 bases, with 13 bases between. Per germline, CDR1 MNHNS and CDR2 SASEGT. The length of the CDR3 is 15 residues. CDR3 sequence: CASSVFRATNEKLFF. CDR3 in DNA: TGTGCCAGCTCAGTTTTCAGGGCAACTAATGAAAAACTGTTTTTT.

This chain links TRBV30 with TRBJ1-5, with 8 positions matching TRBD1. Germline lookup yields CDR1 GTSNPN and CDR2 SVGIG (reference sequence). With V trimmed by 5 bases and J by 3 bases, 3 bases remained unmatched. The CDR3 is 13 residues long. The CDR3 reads CAWGQGYNQPQHF. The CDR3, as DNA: TGTGCCTGGGGACAGGGCTACAATCAGCCCCAGCATTTT.

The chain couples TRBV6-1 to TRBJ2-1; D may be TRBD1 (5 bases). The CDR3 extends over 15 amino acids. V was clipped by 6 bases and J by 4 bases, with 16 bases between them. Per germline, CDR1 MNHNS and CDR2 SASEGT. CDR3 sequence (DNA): TGTGCCAGCAGCCAGGGTCCCTTAGATTACAATGAGCAGTTCTTC. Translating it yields CASSQGPLDYNEQFF.

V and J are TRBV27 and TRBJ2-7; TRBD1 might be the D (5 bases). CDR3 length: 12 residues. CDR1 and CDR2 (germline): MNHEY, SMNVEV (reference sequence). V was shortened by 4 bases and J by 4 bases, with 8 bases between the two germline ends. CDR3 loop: CASSSTEYEQYF. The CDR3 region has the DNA TGTGCCAGCAGTTCGACAGAATACGAGCAGTACTTC.

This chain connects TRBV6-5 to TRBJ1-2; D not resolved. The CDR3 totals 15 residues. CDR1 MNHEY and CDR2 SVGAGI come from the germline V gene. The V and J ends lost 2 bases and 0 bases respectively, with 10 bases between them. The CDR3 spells CASSYGHPSNYGYTF. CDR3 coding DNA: TGTGCCAGCAGTTACGGGCACCCCTCTAACTATGGCTACACCTTC.

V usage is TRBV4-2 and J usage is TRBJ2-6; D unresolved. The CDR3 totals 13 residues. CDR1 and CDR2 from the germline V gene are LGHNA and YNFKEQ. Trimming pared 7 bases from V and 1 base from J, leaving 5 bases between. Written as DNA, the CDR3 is TGTGCCAGCAAAGAGTCTGGGGCCAACGTCCTGACTTTC. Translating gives CASKESGANVLTF.

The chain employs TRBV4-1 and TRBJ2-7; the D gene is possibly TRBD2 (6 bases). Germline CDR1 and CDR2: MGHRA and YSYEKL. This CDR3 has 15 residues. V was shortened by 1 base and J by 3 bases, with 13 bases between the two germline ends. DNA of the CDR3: TGCGCCAGCAGCCAAGCGGGAGAGACCAACTACGAGCAGTACTTC. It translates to CASSQAGETNYEQYF.

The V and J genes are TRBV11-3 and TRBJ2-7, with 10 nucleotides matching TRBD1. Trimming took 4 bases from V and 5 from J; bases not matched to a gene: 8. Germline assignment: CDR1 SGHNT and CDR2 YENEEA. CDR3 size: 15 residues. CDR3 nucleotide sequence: TGTGCCAGCAGCTCGGGACAGGGGAGAGCCGACGAGCAGTACTTC. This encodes CASSSGQGRADEQYF. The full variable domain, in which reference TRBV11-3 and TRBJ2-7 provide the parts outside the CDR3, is EAGVVQSPRYKIIEKKQPVAFWCNPISGHNTLYWYLQNLGQGPELLIRYENEEAVDDSQLPKDRFSAERLKGVDSTLKIQPAELGDSAVYLCASSSGQGRADEQYFGPGTRLTVT.

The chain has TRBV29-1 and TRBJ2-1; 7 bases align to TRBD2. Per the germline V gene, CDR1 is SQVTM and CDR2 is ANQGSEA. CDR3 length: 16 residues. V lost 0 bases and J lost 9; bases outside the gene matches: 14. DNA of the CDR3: TGCAGCGTTGAAGATGAGCGGGGACCCCCGTGGGGTGAGCAGTTCTTC. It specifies CSVEDERGPPWGEQFF.

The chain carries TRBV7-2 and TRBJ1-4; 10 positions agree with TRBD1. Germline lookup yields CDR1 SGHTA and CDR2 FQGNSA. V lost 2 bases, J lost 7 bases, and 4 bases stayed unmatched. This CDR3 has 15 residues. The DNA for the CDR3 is TGTGCCAGCAGCTTAACCGGGACAGGGGCTGAAAAACTGTTTTTT. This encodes CASSLTGTGAEKLFF.

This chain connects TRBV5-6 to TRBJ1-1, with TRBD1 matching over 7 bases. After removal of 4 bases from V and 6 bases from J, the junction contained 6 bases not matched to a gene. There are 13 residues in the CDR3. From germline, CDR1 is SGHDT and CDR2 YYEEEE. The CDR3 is CASSVDRRAEAFF. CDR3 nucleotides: TGTGCCAGCAGCGTGGACAGGAGGGCTGAAGCTTTCTTT.

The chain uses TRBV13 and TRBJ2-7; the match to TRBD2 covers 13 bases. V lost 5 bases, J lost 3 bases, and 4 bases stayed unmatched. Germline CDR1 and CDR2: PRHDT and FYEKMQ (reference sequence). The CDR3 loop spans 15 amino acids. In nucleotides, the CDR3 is TGTGCCAGCAGCCCGAGGACTAGCGGGAGCTACGAGCAGTACTTC. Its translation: CASSPRTSGSYEQYF.

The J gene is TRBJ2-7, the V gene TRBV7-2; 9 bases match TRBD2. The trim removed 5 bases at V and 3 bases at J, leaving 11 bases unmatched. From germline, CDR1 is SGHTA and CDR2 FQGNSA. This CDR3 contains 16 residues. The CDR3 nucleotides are TGTGCCAGCAGCCCGCAGCAAGCGGGAGGACTCTACGAGCAGTACTTC. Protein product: CASSPQQAGGLYEQYF.

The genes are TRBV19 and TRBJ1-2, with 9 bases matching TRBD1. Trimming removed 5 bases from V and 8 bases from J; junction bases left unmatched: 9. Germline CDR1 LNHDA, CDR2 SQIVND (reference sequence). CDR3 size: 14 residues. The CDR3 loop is CASSRGQGVGGYTF. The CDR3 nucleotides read TGTGCCAGTAGTCGGGGACAGGGAGTAGGAGGCTACACCTTC.

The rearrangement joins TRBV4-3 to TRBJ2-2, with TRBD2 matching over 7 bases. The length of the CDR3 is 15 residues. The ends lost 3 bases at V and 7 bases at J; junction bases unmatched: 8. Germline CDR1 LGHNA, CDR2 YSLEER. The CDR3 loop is CASSQWTGGIGELFF. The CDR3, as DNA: TGCGCCAGCAGCCAGTGGACGGGGGGAATCGGGGAGCTGTTTTTT.